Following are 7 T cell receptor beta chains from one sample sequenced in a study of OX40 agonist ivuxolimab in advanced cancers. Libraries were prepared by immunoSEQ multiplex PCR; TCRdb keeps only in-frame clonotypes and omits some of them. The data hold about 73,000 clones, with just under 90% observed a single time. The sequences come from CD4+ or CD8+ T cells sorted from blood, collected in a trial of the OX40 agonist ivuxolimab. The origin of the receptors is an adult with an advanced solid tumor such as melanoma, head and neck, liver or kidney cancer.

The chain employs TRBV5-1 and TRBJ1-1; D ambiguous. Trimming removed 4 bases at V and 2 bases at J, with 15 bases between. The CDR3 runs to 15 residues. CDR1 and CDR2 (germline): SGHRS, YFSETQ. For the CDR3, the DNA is TGCGCCAGCAGCCAAGAAAGTCGGAGTAACACTGAAGCTTTCTTT. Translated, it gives CASSQESRSNTEAFF.

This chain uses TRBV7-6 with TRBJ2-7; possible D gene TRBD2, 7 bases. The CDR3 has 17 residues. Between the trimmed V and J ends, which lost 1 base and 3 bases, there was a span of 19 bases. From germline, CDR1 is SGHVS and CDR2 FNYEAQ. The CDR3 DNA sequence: TGTGCCAGCAGCTTAGTTCCATATGCGGGGGCGGTCTACGAGCAGTACTTC. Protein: CASSLVPYAGAVYEQYF.

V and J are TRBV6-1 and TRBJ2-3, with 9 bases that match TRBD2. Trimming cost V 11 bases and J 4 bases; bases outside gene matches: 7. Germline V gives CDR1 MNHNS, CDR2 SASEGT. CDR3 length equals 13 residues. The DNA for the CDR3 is TGTGCCCACAGGGTAGCGGGGGCAGATACGCAGTATTTT. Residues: CAHRVAGADTQYF.

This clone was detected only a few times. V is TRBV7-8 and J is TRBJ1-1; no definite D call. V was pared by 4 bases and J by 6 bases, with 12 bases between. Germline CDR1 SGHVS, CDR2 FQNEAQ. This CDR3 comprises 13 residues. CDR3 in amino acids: CASSSYSGSEAFF. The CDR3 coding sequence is TGTGCCAGCAGCTCTTATTCGGGTTCTGAAGCTTTCTTT.

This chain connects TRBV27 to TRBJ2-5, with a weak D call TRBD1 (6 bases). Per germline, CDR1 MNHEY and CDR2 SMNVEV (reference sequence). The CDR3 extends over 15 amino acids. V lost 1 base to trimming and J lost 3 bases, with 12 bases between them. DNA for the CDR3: TGTGCCAGCAGTTTATGGTCAGGGGACAAAGAGACCCAGTACTTC. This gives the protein CASSLWSGDKETQYF.

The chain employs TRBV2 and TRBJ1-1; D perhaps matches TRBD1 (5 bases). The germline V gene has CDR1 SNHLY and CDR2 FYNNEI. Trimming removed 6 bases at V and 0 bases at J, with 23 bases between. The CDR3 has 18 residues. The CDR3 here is CASRVKRGGESMNTEAFF. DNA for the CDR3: TGTGCCAGCAGAGTGAAGAGGGGCGGAGAGAGCATGAACACTGAAGCTTTCTTT.

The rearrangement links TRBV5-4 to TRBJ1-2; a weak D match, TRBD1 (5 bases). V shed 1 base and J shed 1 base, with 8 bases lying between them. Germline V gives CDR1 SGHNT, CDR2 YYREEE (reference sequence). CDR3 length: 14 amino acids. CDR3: CASSLRGSNYGYTF. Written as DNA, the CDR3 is TGTGCCAGCAGCTTGAGGGGCAGTAACTATGGCTACACCTTC.